This TCR beta chain was found in a study of beta chain features in type 1 diabetes. About this clone: The antigen is undetermined.

Expressed TCRB transcripts were sequenced, since all the RNA that had been isolated was reverse transcribed. The repertoire was sequenced with immunoSEQ multiplex PCR; TCRdb's copy has only in-frame clones and lacks some. Here the sample spans approximately 360,000 clones, around 12% being singletons. J lost 8 bases, V lost 6 bases, and 8 bases had no gene match. This CDR3 is 14 amino acids long. Per the germline V gene, CDR1 is LGHNA and CDR2 is YSLEER. Study-level findings and limits: Insertions at VDJ junctions were less frequent in type 1 diabetes patients. These patients also deleted more nucleotides at the same junctions. The study found moderately but significantly shorter TCRB CDR3s in all four CD4+ subsets of Type 1 diabetes patients.

V and J are TRBV4-3 and TRBJ1-4; 8 nucleotides match TRBD1. The source is a woman younger than 35 with type 1 diabetes. Material for sequencing was naive CD4+ T cells from blood. DNA for the CDR3: TGCGCCAGCAGACAACAGGGGGGAAAAGAAAAACTGTTTTTT. This translates into CASRQQGGKEKLFF.